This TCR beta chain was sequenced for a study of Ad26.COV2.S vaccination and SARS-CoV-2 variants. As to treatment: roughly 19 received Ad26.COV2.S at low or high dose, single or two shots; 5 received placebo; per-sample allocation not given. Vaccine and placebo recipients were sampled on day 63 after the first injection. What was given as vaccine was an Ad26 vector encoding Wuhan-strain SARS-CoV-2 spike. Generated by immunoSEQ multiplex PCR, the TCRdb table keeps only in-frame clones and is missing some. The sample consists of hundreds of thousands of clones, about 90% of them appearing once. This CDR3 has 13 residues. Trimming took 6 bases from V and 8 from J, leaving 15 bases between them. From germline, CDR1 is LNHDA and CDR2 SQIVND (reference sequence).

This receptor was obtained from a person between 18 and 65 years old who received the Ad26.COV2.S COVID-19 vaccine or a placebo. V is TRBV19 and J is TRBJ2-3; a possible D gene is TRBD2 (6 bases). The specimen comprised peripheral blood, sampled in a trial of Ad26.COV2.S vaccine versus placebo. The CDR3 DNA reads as TGTGCCAGTAGCGACCAGGAGGGGTCTACGCAGTATTTT. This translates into CASSDQEGSTQYF.